This TCR beta chain was recorded in a study of regulatory T cells in long-lasting Graves disease. Study in general: The term persistent Graves' disease signified upward of 5 years on antithyroid drugs with positive TSH receptor antibodies. Study results and caveats: Persistent patients shared some 2,500 public clonotypes among themselves. Newly diagnosed patients shared fewer, at more than 750.

As to time point: persistent/refractory GD, antithyroid drugs over 5 years with positive TRAb. The TCR library was made from RNA that had been extracted from PBMCs in TRIzol. An endocrinology department located in Xi'an, China, was where the patients came from. CDR3-region Arm-PCR and iRepertoire HTBI primers produced the TCR beta libraries. Each CDR3 protein gets one entry after TCRdb re-called the multiplex PCR reads with MiXCR. Of more than 300,000 distinct CDR3 sequences listed, around 23% were seen once; the top ten hold about 29%. In regard to this clonotype: No antigen is known for it.

The source of this sequence is a woman in her thirties or forties with Graves disease. The sample in question was peripheral blood mononuclear cells (PBMCs), obtained when the disease was refractory, from a patient treated with antithyroid drugs.

CDR3 bases: TGTGCCAGCAGCAGAGCTCCGGGACTCTCGGACGAGCAGTACTTC. Translating it yields CASSRAPGLSDEQYF. V usage is TRBV9 and J usage is TRBJ2-7; perhaps TRBD2 as D (6 bases). With 4 bases removed from V and 5 bases from J, the gap between germline ends came to 19 bases. Germline V gene data show CDR1 as SGDLS and CDR2 as YYNGEE. The CDR3 length is 15 residues.